This passage covers 23 T cell receptor beta chains from one sample sequenced in a study of control samples from healthy donors and cancer patients. Assay: immunoSEQ multiplex PCR; the TCRdb copy retains only in-frame clones and omits some. Here the sample spans 90,000 or so clones, 70% to 90% being singletons. Sequenced: blood. These receptors were collected from a woman in her sixties or seventies in good health.

V is TRBV7-9 and J is TRBJ2-2; D is ambiguous. The CDR3 is 12 amino acids. The V end lost 4 bases, the J end lost 7 bases, and 7 bases lay between the germline ends. CDR1 is SEHNR and CDR2 is FQNEAQ in the germline V gene (reference sequence). The CDR3 sequence is CASSSYVGELFF. CDR3 DNA sequence: TGTGCCAGCAGCTCGTATGTCGGGGAGCTGTTTTTT.

The J gene is TRBJ2-1, the V gene TRBV27, with 7 bases identical to TRBD2. The CDR3 is 14 amino acids. Germline V gives CDR1 MNHEY, CDR2 SMNVEV (reference sequence). The ends lost 0 bases at V and 9 bases at J; junction bases unmatched: 5. The CDR3 nucleotides read TGTGCCAGCAGTTTATCTAGGACTAGTTTTGAGCAGTTCTTC. This codes for CASSLSRTSFEQFF.

The J gene is TRBJ2-7, the V gene TRBV28; no reliable D call. There are 14 residues in the CDR3. Looked up from germline, CDR1 is MDHEN and CDR2 is SYDVKM. V dropped 7 bases and J dropped 3 bases, with 16 bases sitting between them. CDR3 sequence: CASTLRPWDYEQYF. The CDR3 DNA reads TGTGCCAGCACCCTCCGGCCTTGGGACTACGAGCAGTACTTC.

The DNA of the CDR3 is TGTGCCTCCGGAGGCAGGGTCTACGAGCAGTACTTC. Amino acids: CASGGRVYEQYF. This sequence joins TRBV6-5 and TRBJ2-7; D may be TRBD1 or TRBD2 (5 bases each). Germline-derived CDR1 and CDR2 are MNHEY and SVGAGI. The CDR3 consists of 12 residues. The V end was cut by 11 bases, the J end by 3 bases, with 14 bases between.

This chain joins TRBV18 and TRBJ2-1, with 9 bases matching TRBD2. The V and J ends lost 0 bases and 12 bases, in that order; junction bases with no gene match: 3. The CDR3 runs 13 residues. Germline assignment: CDR1 KGHSH and CDR2 LQKENI. DNA for the CDR3: TGTGCCAGCTCACCACCAAATAGCGGGGGGCAGTTCTTC. It codes for CASSPPNSGGQFF.

The V and J genes are TRBV4-2 and TRBJ2-3; D might be TRBD2 (6 bases). V gave up 4 bases and J gave up 1 base, with 21 bases separating them. The CDR3 runs to 18 residues. The germline CDR1 and CDR2 sequences are LGHNA and YNFKEQ. CDR3 in amino acids: CASSLARLRGTGTDTQYF. CDR3 coding DNA: TGTGCCAGCAGCCTCGCCCGCCTGAGAGGGACTGGCACAGATACGCAGTATTTT.

V is TRBV2 and J is TRBJ2-2; TRBD1 matches 10 bases. With 5 bases clipped from V and 4 bases from J, the junction kept 7 bases outside the gene matches. In germline, CDR1 is SNHLY, CDR2 FYNNEI. This CDR3 is 16 amino acids long. The CDR3 sequence is CASSTRRTGGTGELFF. CDR3 DNA: TGTGCCAGCAGTACGCGACGGACAGGGGGCACCGGGGAGCTGTTTTTT.

The J gene is TRBJ1-1, the V gene TRBV29-1; D gene unclear. The germline CDR1 and CDR2 sequences are SQVTM and ANQGSEA. CDR3 size: 11 residues. The V and J ends lost 3 bases and 6 bases respectively, with 8 bases between them. The CDR3 is CSVDQVPEAFF. The CDR3 DNA reads as TGCAGCGTTGATCAGGTTCCTGAAGCTTTCTTT.

V and J are TRBV6-5 and TRBJ1-5; possibly TRBD1 for D (5 bases). From germline, CDR1 is MNHEY and CDR2 SVGAGI. V was cut by 2 bases and J by 0 bases, with 11 bases left in between. The CDR3 covers 16 residues. The DNA for the CDR3 is TGTGCCAGCAGTTACCGGGGCATCAATAGCAATCAGCCCCAGCATTTT. It is translated as CASSYRGINSNQPQHF.

V and J are TRBV4-2 and TRBJ2-7; 10 nucleotides align to TRBD2. The CDR3 runs 16 residues. Germline CDR1 is LGHNA and CDR2 is YNFKEQ. V lost 3 bases and J lost 6; bases outside the gene matches: 11. CDR3 in DNA: TGTGCCAGCAGCCAGCTCACAGCGGGAGGGCTTCGCGAGCAGTACTTC. It specifies CASSQLTAGGLREQYF.

The gene calls are TRBV11-2 and TRBJ1-5, with D tentatively TRBD1 (6 bases). Trimming took 5 bases from V and 7 from J, leaving 18 bases between them. The CDR3 covers 15 residues. CDR1 SGHAT and CDR2 FQNNGV come from the germline V gene. CDR3 sequence: CASSLGGGQGQPQHF. For the CDR3, the DNA is TGTGCCAGCAGCCTTGGCGGGGGGCAAGGGCAGCCCCAGCATTTT. Full variable domain (remainder filled in from reference TRBV11-2 and TRBJ1-5): EAGVAQSPRYKIIEKRQSVAFWCNPISGHATLYWYQQILGQGPKLLIQFQNNGVVDDSQLPKDRFSAERLKGVDSTLKIQPAKLEDSAVYLCASSLGGGQGQPQHFGDGTRLSIL.

This clone was seen a few times. This rearrangement joins TRBV10-3 to TRBJ2-3, with a tentative D call TRBD2 (5 bases). Germline assignment: CDR1 ENHRY and CDR2 SYGVKD. V gave up 6 bases and J gave up 6 bases, with 13 bases separating them. The CDR3 spans 13 residues. The CDR3 region is CAISGVGGDTQYF. The CDR3 DNA reads as TGTGCCATCAGCGGGGTGGGCGGGGATACGCAGTATTTT.

The rearrangement joins TRBV5-4 to TRBJ1-5; D may be TRBD1 (6 bases). In germline, CDR1 is SGHNT, CDR2 YYREEE (reference sequence). Trimming took off 3 bases at V and 0 bases at J, with 7 bases between the two ends. The CDR3 runs to 14 residues. The CDR3, as DNA: TGTGCCAGCAGCTCAGGGGTTAGCAATCAGCCCCAGCATTTT. Translation gives CASSSGVSNQPQHF.

With regard to this clone: Other DNA sequences of this sample code for an identical CDR3. The chain combines TRBV2 with TRBJ1-5; possible D gene TRBD1, 5 bases. V was shortened by 3 bases and J by 4 bases, with 7 bases between the two germline ends. The germline V gene has CDR1 SNHLY and CDR2 FYNNEI. There are 13 residues in the CDR3. The CDR3 nucleotides are TGTGCCAGCAGTGATGGGGGGAATCAGCCCCAGCATTTT. Residues: CASSDGGNQPQHF.

The rearrangement uses TRBV14 and TRBJ2-1; 8 nucleotides agree with TRBD2. Looked up from germline, CDR1 is SGHDN and CDR2 is FVKESK. The J segment lost 7 bases and the V segment lost 1 base, leaving 18 bases of the junction unmatched. The CDR3 runs to 19 residues. The CDR3 reads CASSQGTGSGAGASNEQFF. CDR3 in DNA: TGTGCCAGCAGCCAAGGTACAGGCTCTGGAGCGGGAGCTAGTAATGAGCAGTTCTTC.

V and J are TRBV12-3 or TRBV12-4 and TRBJ2-7; TRBD1 might be the D (6 bases). The V gene lost 3 bases and the J gene lost 6 bases, with 12 bases spanning the gap. This CDR3 spans 13 amino acids. DNA for the CDR3: TGTGCCAGCAGTTTGGGGGCTGGCCTCGAGCAGTACTTC. As protein: CASSLGAGLEQYF.

CDR3 sequence (DNA): TGTGCCAGCAGCTGGTTTGGCGGCGGCTACGAGCAGTACTTC. Its protein product is CASSWFGGGYEQYF. J is TRBJ2-7 and V is TRBV5-6; D not resolved. This CDR3 has 14 residues. Germline V gene data show CDR1 as SGHDT and CDR2 as YYEEEE. V dropped 3 bases and J dropped 3 bases, with 13 bases sitting between them.

The V and J genes are TRBV19 and TRBJ1-6; possible D gene TRBD1, 5 bases. The V gene's germline CDR1 is LNHDA and CDR2 SQIVND (reference sequence). The CDR3 loop spans 13 amino acids. Trimming took off 10 bases at V and 10 bases at J, with 17 bases between the two ends. CDR3 nucleotide sequence: TGTGCCACCCGCCGGGGGGAGGGGTCACCCCTCCACTTT. It is translated as CATRRGEGSPLHF.

The chain recombines TRBV3-1 (or the pseudogene TRBV3-2) with TRBJ2-7; no firm D call. The CDR3 length is 12 residues. V dropped 5 bases and J dropped 0 bases, with 5 bases sitting between them. The germline gives CDR1 LGHDT, CDR2 YNNKEL (reference sequence). The CDR3 nucleotides are TGTGCCAGCAGCTCCCACTCCTACGAGCAGTACTTC. Its translation: CASSSHSYEQYF.

J is TRBJ2-5 and V is TRBV7-2, with D unresolved. Per the germline V gene, CDR1 is SGHTA and CDR2 is FQGNSA. CDR3 length: 14 amino acids. V gave up 5 bases and J gave up 0 bases, with 10 bases separating them. The CDR3: CASSPGRHQETQYF. The CDR3 DNA reads TGTGCCAGCAGCCCCGGACGTCACCAAGAGACCCAGTACTTC.

V is TRBV11-2 and J is TRBJ2-1; the D gene is possibly TRBD2 (6 bases). This CDR3 spans 14 amino acids. Germline assignment: CDR1 SGHAT and CDR2 FQNNGV. V shed 5 bases and J shed 5 bases, with 13 bases lying between them. The CDR3, as DNA: TGTGCCAGCAGCCTGCGGTCGGGAGACAATGAGCAGTTCTTC. It specifies CASSLRSGDNEQFF.

The chain links TRBV5-1 to TRBJ2-7; no clear D gene. Trimming pared 5 bases from V and 3 bases from J, leaving 6 bases between. CDR3 length: 11 residues. Germline V gene data show CDR1 as SGHRS and CDR2 as YFSETQ. CDR3 sequence: CASRLLYEQYF. In nucleotides, the CDR3 is TGCGCCAGCAGGTTACTCTACGAGCAGTACTTC.

The J gene is TRBJ2-7, the V gene TRBV7-2, with D tentatively TRBD1 (6 bases). The CDR3 extends over 15 amino acids. V lost 1 base, J lost 6 bases, and 16 bases lay in between. The germline CDR1 and CDR2 sequences are SGHTA and FQGNSA. The CDR3 coding sequence is TGTGCCAGCAGCTTAGGGGGGACACCACCTTTCGAGCAGTACTTC. This sequence encodes CASSLGGTPPFEQYF.